The following is a T cell receptor beta chain sequence with its context. The assay was immunoSEQ multiplex PCR, and TCRdb's table has in-frame clones only and misses some. The top ten clones hold more than 0.008% of a sample with 720,000 or so clones, approximately 85% of them seen once. These data are taken from a study of shared T cell receptors in the human thymus. J gave up 8 bases and V 7 bases, and 13 bases lay outside the gene matches. The CDR3 covers 15 residues. Germline loops: CDR1 MNHEY, CDR2 SMNVEV (reference sequence). This same sample was also taken into another study, of human thymus T cells.

The material sequenced was thymocytes. The J gene is TRBJ1-2, the V gene TRBV27, with 10 positions matching TRBD1. The clonotype was recovered from a girl under two years old with a congenital heart defect. This chain's CDR3 is CASMETGGARGGYTF. CDR3 in DNA: TGTGCCAGCATGGAGACAGGGGGCGCTAGAGGAGGCTACACCTTC.